Listed below are T cell receptor beta chains from one sample, sequenced in a study of T cell responses to AZD1222 COVID-19 vaccine. Here immunoSEQ multiplex PCR was the method, and the copy in TCRdb shows in-frame clones only, minus some. This table has more than 100,000 clones, roughly 84% appearing once. This specimen consisted of peripheral blood, obtained on day 0 of AZD1222 vaccination. Source of these receptors: an adult in good health. The CDR3 runs from the conserved cysteine through the conserved F or W. D genes are given only for firm matches. Clone size is given for some rows only: seen once, a few or many times, or a class if the clone is expanded.

size,J,V,D,DNA,CDR3
.,TRBJ2-3,TRBV5-4,TRBD2,TGTGCCAGCAAGGCGGGGGGCCGTAGCACAGATACGCAGTATTTT,CASKAGGRSTDTQYF
once,TRBJ2-5,TRBV11-3,.,TGTGCCAGCAGCTTAAGGGTTGAGACCCAGTACTTC,CASSLRVETQYF
few,TRBJ1-3,TRBV3-1/TRBV3-2,.,TGTGCCAGCAGCAAGGGGGGGGCAGTGTCAGGAAACACCATATATTTT,CASSKGGAVSGNTIYF
.,TRBJ1-1,TRBV5-1,.,TGCGCCAGCAGCATAAGGGGGGCTGAAGCTTTCTTT,CASSIRGAEAFF
.,TRBJ2-5,TRBV6-6,.,TGTGCCAGCAGTCCAGGGGTGGGACGGGAGACCCAGTACTTC,CASSPGVGRETQYF
.,TRBJ1-1,TRBV10-3,.,TGTGCCATCTCCCCCGGTGCGGGAAGGGCTGAAGCTTTCTTT,CAISPGAGRAEAFF
.,TRBJ1-2,TRBV3-1/TRBV3-2,TRBD1,TGTGCCAGCAGCCAAGAAAGAGGGACAGGGACCTATGGCTACACCTTC,CASSQERGTGTYGYTF
.,TRBJ1-4,TRBV5-6,TRBD1,TGTGCCAGCAGCCATTTTCGACAGGGCCCTAATGAAAAACTGTTTTTT,CASSHFRQGPNEKLFF
.,TRBJ2-1,TRBV18,TRBD1,TGTGCCAGCTCACCGCGCAGGGGGTACAATGAGCAGTTCTTC,CASSPRRGYNEQFF
.,TRBJ1-3,TRBV4-3,.,TGCGCCAGCAGCCAAGTGCCCCAGGGGCAATGGGACACCATATATTTT,CASSQVPQGQWDTIYF
.,TRBJ2-3,TRBV5-6,TRBD2,TGTGCCAGCAGCTTGACTAGCGGGCAACCCACAGATACGCAGTATTTT,CASSLTSGQPTDTQYF
.,TRBJ2-4,TRBV3-1/TRBV3-2,TRBD1,TGTGCCAGCAGCCCCGGGACAGGGAAAAACATTCAGTACTTC,CASSPGTGKNIQYF
.,TRBJ1-1,TRBV23-1,.,TGCGCCAGCACACCCCGAGGGGAAACTGAAGCTTTCTTT,CASTPRGETEAFF
once,TRBJ1-3,TRBV4-2,TRBD1,TGTGCCAGCAGCCGGGGGACAGACTCTGGAAACACCATATATTTT,CASSRGTDSGNTIYF
once,TRBJ1-6,TRBV19,.,TGTGCCAGTAGTATAAGAGGAGTTGATTCACCCCTCCACTTT,CASSIRGVDSPLHF
.,TRBJ1-5,TRBV29-1,.,TGCAGCGTTGGCGGGGGGGAGGAGCCCCAGCATTTT,CSVGGGEEPQHF
.,TRBJ1-1,TRBV5-5,.,TGTGCCAGCAGCTTCCCCGGGGGGGGCACTGAAGCTTTCTTT,CASSFPGGGTEAFF
.,TRBJ2-7,TRBV6-5,.,TGTGCCAGCAGTTACTCGTTGACCGCGACCGAGCAGTACTTC,CASSYSLTATEQYF
.,TRBJ2-7,TRBV4-3,.,TGCGCCAGCAGCCAAGAGGGCACAGGGTACGAGCAGTACTTC,CASSQEGTGYEQYF
.,TRBJ1-5,TRBV2,TRBD1,TGTGCCAGCAGTGGGGGGACAGGGGAGCAGCCCCAGCATTTT,CASSGGTGEQPQHF
few,TRBJ2-7,TRBV10-1,.,TGCGCCAGCAGTGAGTCACTGCTGACGGAGCAGTACTTC,CASSESLLTEQYF
.,TRBJ1-5,TRBV7-8,.,TGTGCCAGCGGATCGGCCGGAGCGAAGGAGGGCAATCAGCCCCAGCATTTT,CASGSAGAKEGNQPQHF
.,TRBJ2-2,TRBV5-1,TRBD2,TGCGCCAGCAGCCCTTACCCGGGACTAGCGGACACCGGGGAGCTGTTTTTT,CASSPYPGLADTGELFF
.,TRBJ2-7,TRBV6-5,TRBD1,TGTGCCAGCAGCTACGACAGGGATGAAGAGTACTTC,CASSYDRDEEYF
.,TRBJ1-5,TRBV19,.,TGTGCCAGTAGTCAAAGGGGGGGTGACCAGCCCCAGCATTTT,CASSQRGGDQPQHF
.,TRBJ1-5,TRBV6-2/TRBV6-3,.,TGTGCCAGCAGTTACCTACAGCTCAATCAGCCCCAGCATTTT,CASSYLQLNQPQHF
.,TRBJ1-2,TRBV19,.,TGTGCCAGTAGCCCCAGGGTCTATGGCTACACCTTC,CASSPRVYGYTF
.,TRBJ2-7,TRBV6-5,TRBD1,TGTGCCAGCAGGCCCCGGGACAGGGTCCACGAGCAGTACTTC,CASRPRDRVHEQYF
.,TRBJ2-3,TRBV5-8,.,TGTGCCAGCAGACTCGACAAGCTAGTTGGGTACACAGATACGCAGTATTTT,CASRLDKLVGYTDTQYF
.,TRBJ1-5,TRBV6-5,.,TGTGCCAGCAGTACAGAGTATAGCAATCAGCCCCAGCATTTT,CASSTEYSNQPQHF
.,TRBJ1-1,TRBV28,.,TGTGCCAGCAGTCGCCACCGTCCCACTGAAGCTTTCTTT,CASSRHRPTEAFF
.,TRBJ1-5,TRBV2,.,TGTGCCAGCAGTGACAGGGTAATAACGAATCAGCCCCAGCATTTT,CASSDRVITNQPQHF
.,TRBJ1-6,TRBV2,.,TGTGCCAGCAGTTGGACGGGGCCCCTCCACTTT,CASSWTGPLHF
once,TRBJ2-5,TRBV5-8,TRBD2,TGTGCCAGCAGCCCTATTGGGACTACCGGGGAGACCCAGTACTTC,CASSPIGTTGETQYF
.,TRBJ2-5,TRBV7-3,TRBD2,TGTGCCAGCAGCTCCAGCGGGGGAGGTTCCGAGACCCAGTACTTC,CASSSSGGGSETQYF
.,TRBJ2-7,TRBV10-2,TRBD1,TGCGCCAGCAGCCCTGACAGGGATCCACACTACGAGCAGTACTTC,CASSPDRDPHYEQYF
.,TRBJ1-2,TRBV19,.,TGTGCCAGTAGTATAAAATGGCTTGGGGGCATTACTTCGACTAACTATGGCTACACCTTC,CASSIKWLGGITSTNYGYTF
few,TRBJ2-7,TRBV5-4,.,TGTGCCAGCAGCTTGGTCGGGAGTTCCTACGAGCAGTACTTC,CASSLVGSSYEQYF
.,TRBJ1-2,TRBV20-1,.,TGCAGTGCTAGATTTCGCGGCTACACCTTC,CSARFRGYTF
.,TRBJ2-7,TRBV5-1,TRBD2,TGCGCCAGCAGGGGGGGACTAGGATTCTACGAGCAGTACTTC,CASRGGLGFYEQYF
.,TRBJ2-7,TRBV30,.,TGTGCCTGGGGGAGCATATCCTACGAGCAGTACTTC,CAWGSISYEQYF
.,TRBJ2-3,TRBV11-2,.,TGTGCCAGCAGCCTCACGCCTGACGGGGCAGATACGCAGTATTTT,CASSLTPDGADTQYF
.,TRBJ1-4,TRBV30,.,TGTGCCTGGCGGCCCCGTTGGGGCCTGGCTAATGAAAAACTGTTTTTT,CAWRPRWGLANEKLFF
once,TRBJ2-1,TRBV6-2/TRBV6-3,TRBD1,TGTGCCAGCAGTACGAGTCGACAGGGGGTTGAGCAGTTCTTC,CASSTSRQGVEQFF
.,TRBJ2-7,TRBV28,.,TGTGCCAGCAGTTTACAGGGTTACGAGCAGTACTTC,CASSLQGYEQYF
.,TRBJ1-2,TRBV11-2,TRBD1,TGTGCCAGTGGGGGGTATAAAGACAGGGTTAACTATGGCTACACCTTC,CASGGYKDRVNYGYTF
.,TRBJ2-7,TRBV19,.,TGTGCCAGTAGTATAGGCCGGGCGGACGAGCAGTACTTC,CASSIGRADEQYF
.,TRBJ2-3,TRBV9,TRBD2,TGTGCCAGCAGCACCGGGGGACTAGCGGGAGGGCCGGTTACAGATACGCAGTATTTT,CASSTGGLAGGPVTDTQYF
.,TRBJ1-2,TRBV12-5,.,TGTGCTAGTGCCTATCTCCCCGCGGGGGAGAACTATGGCTACACCTTC,CASAYLPAGENYGYTF
.,TRBJ2-1,TRBV7-6,TRBD2,TGTGCCAGCAGCTTAGAGGCGGGGGGGCCCAATGAGCAGTTCTTC,CASSLEAGGPNEQFF
few,TRBJ2-2,TRBV12-3/TRBV12-4,.,TGTGCCAGCTCTCCGGGGACCGGGGAGCTGTTTTTT,CASSPGTGELFF
.,TRBJ2-2,TRBV5-5,.,TGTGCCAGCAGCTTTTCTGGTGGGGACACCGGGGAGCTGTTTTTT,CASSFSGGDTGELFF
.,TRBJ1-1,TRBV10-2,.,TGCGCCAGCAGCCTCGGACCGAGGAACACTGAAGCTTTCTTT,CASSLGPRNTEAFF
.,TRBJ2-7,TRBV6-5,.,TGTGCCAGCACGGGGGCGGCCTACGAGCAGTACTTC,CASTGAAYEQYF
few,TRBJ1-3,TRBV11-2,.,TGTGCCAGCAGCTTAAGAGTATCCGGAAACACCATATATTTT,CASSLRVSGNTIYF